The rows below give T cell receptor beta chains drawn from one sample of a study of T-cell memory formation after mild COVID-19. TCRdb processed the 5' RACE reads anew with MiXCR; each CDR3 protein has one entry. The profile covers around 100,000 distinct CDR3 sequences, with 11% appearing a single time and around 39% taken by the ten largest. The sample was PBMCs or a T cell subset sorted from them (not recorded which). Every receptor here comes from a man between 18 and 35 years old who had mild COVID-19 (a few samples of this study predate the infection). Cell type and time point are not known. Both conserved end residues are part of each CDR3. D genes are given only for firm matches. Clone size appears in some rows only: once, few, many, or a class for an expanded clone.

TGCGCCACCTTGGGATATCTCAGGGCTGGGAACACTGAAGCTTTCTTT | CATLGYLRAGNTEAFF | TRBJ1-1 | - | TRBV23-1 | -
TGTGCCAGTAGTATACCTGCGGAGGGGGTCCCGGGCTATGGCTACACCTTC | CASSIPAEGVPGYGYTF | TRBJ1-2 | - | TRBV19 | -
TGTGCCAGCACCACGGACAGGGCATTGAACACTGAAGCTTTCTTT | CASTTDRALNTEAFF | TRBJ1-1 | TRBD1 | TRBV2 | few
TGTGCCAGCAGTCTGCGGACATTGTATTCCGGCTACACCTTC | CASSLRTLYSGYTF | TRBJ1-2 | - | TRBV28 | -
TGTGCCAGCAGTCCTGGACTAGCGGGGGGACCGATCTTC | CASSPGLAGGPIF | TRBJ2-1 | TRBD2 | TRBV12-3/TRBV12-4 | few
TGCAGCGTTGAAGACAGAGACAGGACCTACAATGAGCAGTTCTTC | CSVEDRDRTYNEQFF | TRBJ2-1 | - | TRBV29-1 | many
TGTGCCAGCAGCGTATCCGGACAGGGCACCGGGGAGCTGTTTTTT | CASSVSGQGTGELFF | TRBJ2-2 | TRBD1 | TRBV9 | few
TGTGCCAGCAGTTTTTCCTCCGGGACAGGAGCCTACGAGCAGTACTTC | CASSFSSGTGAYEQYF | TRBJ2-7 | TRBD1 | TRBV27 | many
TGTGCCAGCAGTTCCTTCCGGGGGGTGGGATACAATGAGCAGTTCTTC | CASSSFRGVGYNEQFF | TRBJ2-1 | TRBD2 | TRBV27 | few
TGTGCCAGCAGTGCGGACAGGGGGGGCACCGGGGAGCTGTTTTTT | CASSADRGGTGELFF | TRBJ2-2 | TRBD1 | TRBV12-3/TRBV12-4 | few
TGTGCCAGCAGCCAAGTCGGACAGGGCAACTACGAGCAGTACTTC | CASSQVGQGNYEQYF | TRBJ2-7 | TRBD1 | TRBV4-2 | -
TGTGCCAGCAGTTTTGGGGGCCTCGAGACCCAGTACTTC | CASSFGGLETQYF | TRBJ2-5 | - | TRBV27 | many
TGCGCCAGCAGCCAAGTTGGGAGCGGGGAGCAAGAGACCCAGTACTTC | CASSQVGSGEQETQYF | TRBJ2-5 | TRBD2 | TRBV4-1 | -
TGTGCCAGCAGTGAGACTCCACCTAGCACAGATACGCAGTATTTT | CASSETPPSTDTQYF | TRBJ2-3 | - | TRBV2 | once
TGTGCCAGCAGCGTCACACTAGCGGGATCCTACAATGAGCAGTTCTTC | CASSVTLAGSYNEQFF | TRBJ2-1 | TRBD2 | TRBV5-8 | -
TGTGCCAGCAGCCGAGGGACAGGGCCAGATACGCAGTATTTT | CASSRGTGPDTQYF | TRBJ2-3 | TRBD1 | TRBV3-1 | -
TGCAGCGTTGGAGGACTAGCGGGGGGAGAGACCCAGTACTTC | CSVGGLAGGETQYF | TRBJ2-5 | TRBD2 | TRBV29-1 | few
TGTGCCAGCAGCGCAGACACAGATACGCAGTATTTT | CASSADTDTQYF | TRBJ2-3 | - | TRBV7-6 | -